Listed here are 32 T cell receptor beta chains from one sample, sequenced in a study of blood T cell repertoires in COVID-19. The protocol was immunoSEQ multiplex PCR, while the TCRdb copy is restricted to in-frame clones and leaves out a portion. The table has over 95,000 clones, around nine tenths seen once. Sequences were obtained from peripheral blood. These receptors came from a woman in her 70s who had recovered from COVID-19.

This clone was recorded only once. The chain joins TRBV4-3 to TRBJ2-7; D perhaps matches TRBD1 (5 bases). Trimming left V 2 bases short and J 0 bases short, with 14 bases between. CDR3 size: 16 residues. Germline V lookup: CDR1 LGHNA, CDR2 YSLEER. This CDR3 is CASSQRRQTPSYEQYF. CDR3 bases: TGCGCCAGCAGCCAACGGAGACAGACCCCCTCCTACGAGCAGTACTTC.

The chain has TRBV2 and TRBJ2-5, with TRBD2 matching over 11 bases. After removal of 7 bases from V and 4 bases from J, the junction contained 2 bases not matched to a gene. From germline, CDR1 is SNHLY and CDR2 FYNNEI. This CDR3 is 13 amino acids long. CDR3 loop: CASIGLAGETQYF. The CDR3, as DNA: TGTGCCAGCATTGGACTAGCGGGAGAGACCCAGTACTTC. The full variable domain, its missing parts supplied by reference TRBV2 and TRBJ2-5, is EPEVTQTPSHQVTQMGQEVILRCVPISNHLYFYWYRQILGQKVEFLVSFYNNEISEKSEIFDDQFSVERPDGSNFTLKIRSTKLEDSAMYFCASIGLAGETQYFGPGTRLLVL.

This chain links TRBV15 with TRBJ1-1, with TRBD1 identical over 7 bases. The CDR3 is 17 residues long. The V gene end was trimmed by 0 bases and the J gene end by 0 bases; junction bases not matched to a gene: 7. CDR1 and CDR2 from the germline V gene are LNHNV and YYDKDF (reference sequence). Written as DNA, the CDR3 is TGTGCCACCAGCAGAGAACAGGGGATTCTTATGAACACTGAAGCTTTCTTT. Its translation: CATSREQGILMNTEAFF.

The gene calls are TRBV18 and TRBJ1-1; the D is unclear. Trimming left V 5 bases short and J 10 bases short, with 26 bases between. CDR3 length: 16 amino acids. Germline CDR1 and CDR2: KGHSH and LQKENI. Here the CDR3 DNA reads TGTGCCAGCTCAACATCCCCCGATACACATGTATTAAGAGCTTTCTTT. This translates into CASSTSPDTHVLRAFF.

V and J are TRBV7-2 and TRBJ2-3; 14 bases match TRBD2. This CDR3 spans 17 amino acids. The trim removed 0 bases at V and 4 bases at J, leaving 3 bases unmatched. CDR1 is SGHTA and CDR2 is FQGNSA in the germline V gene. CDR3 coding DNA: TGTGCCAGCAGCTTAGCGGGGACTAGCGGGAGCCCAGATACGCAGTATTTT. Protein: CASSLAGTSGSPDTQYF.

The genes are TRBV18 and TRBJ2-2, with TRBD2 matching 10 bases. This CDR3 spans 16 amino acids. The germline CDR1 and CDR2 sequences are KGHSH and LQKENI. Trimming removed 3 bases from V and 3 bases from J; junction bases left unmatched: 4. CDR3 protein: CASSPASGRHTGELFF. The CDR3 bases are TGTGCCAGCTCACCGGCTAGCGGGAGACACACCGGGGAGCTGTTTTTT.

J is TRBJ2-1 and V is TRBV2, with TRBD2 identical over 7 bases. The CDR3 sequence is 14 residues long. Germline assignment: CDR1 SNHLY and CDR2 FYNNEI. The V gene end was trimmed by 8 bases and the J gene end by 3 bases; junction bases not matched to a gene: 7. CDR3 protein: CASGYSSGYNEQFF. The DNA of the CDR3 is TGTGCCAGCGGTTATTCTAGCGGCTACAATGAGCAGTTCTTC.

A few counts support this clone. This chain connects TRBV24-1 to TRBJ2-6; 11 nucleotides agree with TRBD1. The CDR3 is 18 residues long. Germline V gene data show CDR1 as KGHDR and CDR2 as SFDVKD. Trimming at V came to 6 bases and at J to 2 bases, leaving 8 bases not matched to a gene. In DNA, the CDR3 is TGTGCCACCAGTACCCGGACAGGGGGCGGTCCTGGGGCCAACGTCCTGACTTTC. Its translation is CATSTRTGGGPGANVLTF.

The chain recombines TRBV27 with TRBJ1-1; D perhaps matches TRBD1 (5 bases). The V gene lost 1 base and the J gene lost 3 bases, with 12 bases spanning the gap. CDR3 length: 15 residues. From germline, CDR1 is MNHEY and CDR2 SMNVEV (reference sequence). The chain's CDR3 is CASSLWGRYYTEAFF. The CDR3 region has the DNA TGTGCCAGCAGTTTATGGGGGAGGTACTACACTGAAGCTTTCTTT.

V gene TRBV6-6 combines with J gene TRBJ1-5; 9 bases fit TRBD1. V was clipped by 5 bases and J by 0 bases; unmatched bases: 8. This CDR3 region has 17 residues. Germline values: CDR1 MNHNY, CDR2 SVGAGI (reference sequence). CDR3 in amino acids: CASSRQWTGDSNQPQHF. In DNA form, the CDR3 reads TGTGCCAGCAGTCGCCAATGGACAGGGGATAGCAATCAGCCCCAGCATTTT.

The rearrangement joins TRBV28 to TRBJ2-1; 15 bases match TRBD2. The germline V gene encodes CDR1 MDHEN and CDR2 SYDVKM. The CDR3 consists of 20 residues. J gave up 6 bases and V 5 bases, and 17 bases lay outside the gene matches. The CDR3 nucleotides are TGTGCCAGCAGTCTCCTAGGTGGACTAGCGGGAGGGACCCTTCCCAATGAGCAGTTCTTC. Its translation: CASSLLGGLAGGTLPNEQFF.

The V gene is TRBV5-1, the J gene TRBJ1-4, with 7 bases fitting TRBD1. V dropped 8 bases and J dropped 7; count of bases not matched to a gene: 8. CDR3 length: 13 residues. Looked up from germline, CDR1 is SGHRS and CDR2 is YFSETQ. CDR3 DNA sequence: TGCGCCAGTAGATCAGGGGGAGGTGAAAAACTGTTTTTT. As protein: CASRSGGGEKLFF.

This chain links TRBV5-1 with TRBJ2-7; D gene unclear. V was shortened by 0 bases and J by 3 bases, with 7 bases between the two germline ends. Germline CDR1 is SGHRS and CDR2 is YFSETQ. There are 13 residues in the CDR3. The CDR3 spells CASSLVGSYEQYF. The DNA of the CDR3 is TGCGCCAGCAGCTTGGTTGGCAGCTACGAGCAGTACTTC.

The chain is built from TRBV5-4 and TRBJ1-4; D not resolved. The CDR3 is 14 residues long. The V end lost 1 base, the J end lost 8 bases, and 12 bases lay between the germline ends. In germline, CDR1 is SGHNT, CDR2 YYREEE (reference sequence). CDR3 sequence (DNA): TGTGCCAGCAGCTTGAGCGGCAGAGGGGAAAAACTGTTTTTT. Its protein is CASSLSGRGEKLFF.

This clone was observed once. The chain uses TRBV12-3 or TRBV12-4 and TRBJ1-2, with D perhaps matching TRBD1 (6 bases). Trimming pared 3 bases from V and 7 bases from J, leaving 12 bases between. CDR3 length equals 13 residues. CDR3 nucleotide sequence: TGTGCCAGCAGTTTTCGAGAAGGGGGTGGCTACACCTTC. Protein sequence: CASSFREGGGYTF.

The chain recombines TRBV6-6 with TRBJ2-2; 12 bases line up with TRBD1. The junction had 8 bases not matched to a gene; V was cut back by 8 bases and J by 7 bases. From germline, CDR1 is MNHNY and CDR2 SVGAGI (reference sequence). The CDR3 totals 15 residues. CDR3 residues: CASRGGTGGLGELFF. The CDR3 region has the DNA TGTGCCAGCCGGGGCGGGACAGGGGGCCTCGGGGAGCTGTTTTTT.

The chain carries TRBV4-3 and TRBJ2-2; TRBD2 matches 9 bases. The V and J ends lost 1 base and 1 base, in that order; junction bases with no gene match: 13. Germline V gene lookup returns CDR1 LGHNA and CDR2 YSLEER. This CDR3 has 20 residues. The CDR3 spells CASSQGGGWTSVLNTGELFF. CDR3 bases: TGCGCCAGCAGCCAAGGGGGCGGTTGGACTAGCGTTTTGAACACCGGGGAGCTGTTTTTT.

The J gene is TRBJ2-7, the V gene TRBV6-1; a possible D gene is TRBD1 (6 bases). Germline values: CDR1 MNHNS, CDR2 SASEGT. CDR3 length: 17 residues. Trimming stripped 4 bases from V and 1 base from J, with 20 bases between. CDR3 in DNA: TGTGCCAGCAGTGCAAATTTTCCAGGGGCCTCTTCCTACGAGCAGTACTTC. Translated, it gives CASSANFPGASSYEQYF.

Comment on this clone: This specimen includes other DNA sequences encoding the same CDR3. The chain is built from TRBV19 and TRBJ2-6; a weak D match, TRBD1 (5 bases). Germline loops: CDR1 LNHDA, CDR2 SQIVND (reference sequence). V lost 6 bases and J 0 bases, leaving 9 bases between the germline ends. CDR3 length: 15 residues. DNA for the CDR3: TGTGCCAGTAGGACAGTCGGCTCTGGGGCCAACGTCCTGACTTTC. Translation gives CASRTVGSGANVLTF.

This CDR3 reads CASSWRQGAAETQYF. CDR3 DNA: TGTGCCAGCAGCTGGAGACAGGGGGCGGCGGAGACCCAGTACTTC. This chain connects TRBV11-2 to TRBJ2-5, with 10 bases aligning to TRBD1. This CDR3 contains 15 residues. CDR1 is SGHAT, CDR2 FQNNGV, per germline. The junction had 7 bases not matched to a gene; V was cut back by 4 bases and J by 5 bases.

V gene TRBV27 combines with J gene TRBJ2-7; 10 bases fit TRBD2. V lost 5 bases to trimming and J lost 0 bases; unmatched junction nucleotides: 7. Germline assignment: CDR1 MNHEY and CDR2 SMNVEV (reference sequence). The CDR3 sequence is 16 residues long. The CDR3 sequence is CASSPSLAGISYEQYF. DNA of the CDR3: TGTGCCAGCAGTCCTTCACTAGCGGGGATCTCCTACGAGCAGTACTTC.

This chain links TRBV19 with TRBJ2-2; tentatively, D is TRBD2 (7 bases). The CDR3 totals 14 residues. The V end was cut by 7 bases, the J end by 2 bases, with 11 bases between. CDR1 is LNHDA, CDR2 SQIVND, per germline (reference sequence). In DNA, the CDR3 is TGTGCCAGTAAGGGGGGGCCCAACACCGGGGAGCTGTTTTTT. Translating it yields CASKGGPNTGELFF.

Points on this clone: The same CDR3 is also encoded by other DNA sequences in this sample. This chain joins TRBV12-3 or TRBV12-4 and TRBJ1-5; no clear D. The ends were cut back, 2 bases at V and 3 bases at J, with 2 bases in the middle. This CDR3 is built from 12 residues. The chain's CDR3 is CASSLYNQPQHF. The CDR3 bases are TGTGCCAGCAGTTTATACAATCAGCCCCAGCATTTT.

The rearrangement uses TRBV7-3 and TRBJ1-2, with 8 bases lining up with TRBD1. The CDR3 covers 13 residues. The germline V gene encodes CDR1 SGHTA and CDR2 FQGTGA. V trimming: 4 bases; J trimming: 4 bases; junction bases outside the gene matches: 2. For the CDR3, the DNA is TGTGCCAGCAGCTCCGGACAGGGCTATGGCTACACCTTC. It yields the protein CASSSGQGYGYTF. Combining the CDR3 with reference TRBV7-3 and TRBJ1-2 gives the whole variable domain GAGVSQTPSNKVTEKGKYVELRCDPISGHTALYWYRQSLGQGPEFLIYFQGTGAADDSGLPNDRFFAVRPEGSVSTLKIQRTERGDSAVYLCASSSGQGYGYTFGSGTRLTVV.

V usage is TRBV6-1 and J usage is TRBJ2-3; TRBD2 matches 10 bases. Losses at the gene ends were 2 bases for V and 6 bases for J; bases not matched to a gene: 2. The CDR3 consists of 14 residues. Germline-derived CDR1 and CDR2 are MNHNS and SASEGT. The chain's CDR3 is CASSEWGLADTQYF. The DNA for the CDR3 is TGTGCCAGCAGTGAATGGGGACTAGCGGATACGCAGTATTTT.

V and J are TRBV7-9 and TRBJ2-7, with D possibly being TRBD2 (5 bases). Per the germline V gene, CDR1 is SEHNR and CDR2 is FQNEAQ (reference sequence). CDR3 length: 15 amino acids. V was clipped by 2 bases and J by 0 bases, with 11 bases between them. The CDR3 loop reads CASSLWVGSSYEQYF. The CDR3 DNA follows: TGTGCCAGCAGCTTATGGGTGGGGAGCTCCTACGAGCAGTACTTC.

Written as DNA, the CDR3 is TGTGCCAGCCGCAAGACAGGGCGGGCGAACACCGGGGAGCTGTTTTTT. Translation: CASRKTGRANTGELFF. The chain links TRBV27 to TRBJ2-2; 7 bases align to TRBD1. Per the germline V gene, CDR1 is MNHEY and CDR2 is SMNVEV (reference sequence). After removal of 8 bases from V and 0 bases from J, the junction contained 9 bases not matched to a gene. The CDR3 totals 16 residues.

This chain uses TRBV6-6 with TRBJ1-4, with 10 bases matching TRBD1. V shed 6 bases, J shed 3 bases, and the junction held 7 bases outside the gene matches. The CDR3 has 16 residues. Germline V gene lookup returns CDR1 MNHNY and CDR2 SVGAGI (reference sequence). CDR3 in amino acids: CASSPGTGVSNEKLFF. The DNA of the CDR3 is TGTGCCAGCAGCCCCGGGACAGGGGTTTCTAATGAAAAACTGTTTTTT.

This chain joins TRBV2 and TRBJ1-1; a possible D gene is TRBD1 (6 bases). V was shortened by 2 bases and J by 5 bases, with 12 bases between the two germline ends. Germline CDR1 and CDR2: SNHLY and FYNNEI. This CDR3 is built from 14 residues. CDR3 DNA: TGTGCCAGCAGTGAAAGGGGGGGAAGGACTGAAGCTTTCTTT. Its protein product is CASSERGGRTEAFF.

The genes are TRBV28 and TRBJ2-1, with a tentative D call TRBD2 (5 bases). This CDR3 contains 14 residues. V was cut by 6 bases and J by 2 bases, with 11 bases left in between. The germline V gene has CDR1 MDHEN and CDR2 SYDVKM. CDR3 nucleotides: TGTGCCAGCAGCCCCGGGGTAACCTACAATGAGCAGTTCTTC. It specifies CASSPGVTYNEQFF.

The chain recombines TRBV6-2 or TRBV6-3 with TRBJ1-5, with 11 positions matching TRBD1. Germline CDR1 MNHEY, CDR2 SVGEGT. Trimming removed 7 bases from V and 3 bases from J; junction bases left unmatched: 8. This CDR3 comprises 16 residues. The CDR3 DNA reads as TGTGCCAGCACCCCGGGGGGACAGGGGGTCAATCAGCCCCAGCATTTT. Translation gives CASTPGGQGVNQPQHF.

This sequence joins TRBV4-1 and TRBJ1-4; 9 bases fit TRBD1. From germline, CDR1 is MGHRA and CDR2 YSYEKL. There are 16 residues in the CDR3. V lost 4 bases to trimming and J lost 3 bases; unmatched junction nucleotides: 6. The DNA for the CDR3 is TGCGCCAGCAGCCGTGGACAGGGGACGGCTAATGAAAAACTGTTTTTT. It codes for CASSRGQGTANEKLFF.